The sequence of this T cell receptor (beta chain) was determined in a study of blood T cell repertoires in COVID-19. About the research overall: T cells, B-cell-depleted T cells, or PBMCs supplied cDNA or gDNA.

Cohorts were assigned according to the clinical history that participants reported. Cohort 3 recovered donors had two negative PCRs, clearance, or symptom resolution. J gave up 11 bases and V 5 bases, and 6 bases lay outside the gene matches. The V gene's germline CDR1 is PRHDT and CDR2 FYEKMQ (reference sequence). CDR3 size: 12 residues. Authors' analysis steps: Counts of nucleated cells, estimated from reference gene primer amplification, were obtained. Assay: immunoSEQ multiplex PCR; the TCRdb copy retains only in-frame clones and omits some. V and J calls and clone size are copied from that table; D and trimming were computed from the DNA. The sample yields 220,000 or so clones, about 84% seen once.

This chain joins TRBV13 and TRBJ1-1; TRBD1 agrees at 9 bases. This TCR was recovered from a woman in her 50s who had recovered from COVID-19. Sequencing was carried out using PBMCs or T cells enriched from blood (not recorded which). CDR3 loop: CASSVRDREAFF. CDR3 sequence (DNA): TGTGCCAGCAGCGTCCGGGACAGGGAGGCTTTCTTT.